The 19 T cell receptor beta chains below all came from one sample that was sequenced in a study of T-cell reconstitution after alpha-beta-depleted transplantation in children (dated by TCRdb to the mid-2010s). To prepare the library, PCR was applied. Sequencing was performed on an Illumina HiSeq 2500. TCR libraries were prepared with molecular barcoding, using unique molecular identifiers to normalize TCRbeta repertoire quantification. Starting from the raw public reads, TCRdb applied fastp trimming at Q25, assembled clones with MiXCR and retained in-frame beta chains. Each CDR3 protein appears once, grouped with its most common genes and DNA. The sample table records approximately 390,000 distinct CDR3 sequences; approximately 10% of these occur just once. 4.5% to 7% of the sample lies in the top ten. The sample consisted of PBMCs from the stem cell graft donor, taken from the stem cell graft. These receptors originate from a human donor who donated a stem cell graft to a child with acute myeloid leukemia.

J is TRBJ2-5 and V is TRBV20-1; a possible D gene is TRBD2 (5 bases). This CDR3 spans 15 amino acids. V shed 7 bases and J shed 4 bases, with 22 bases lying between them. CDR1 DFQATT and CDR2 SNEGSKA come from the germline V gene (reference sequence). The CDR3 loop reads CSGLILRGPRETQYF. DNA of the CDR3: TGCAGTGGCTTGATTCTCCGGGGTCCCCGAGAGACCCAGTACTTC.

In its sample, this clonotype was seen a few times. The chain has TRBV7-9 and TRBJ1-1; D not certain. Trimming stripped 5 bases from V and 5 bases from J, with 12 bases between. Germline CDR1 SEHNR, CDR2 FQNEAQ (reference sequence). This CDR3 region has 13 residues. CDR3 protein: CASSPRQGTEAFF. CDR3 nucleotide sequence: TGTGCCAGCAGCCCGCGGCAAGGGACTGAAGCTTTCTTT.

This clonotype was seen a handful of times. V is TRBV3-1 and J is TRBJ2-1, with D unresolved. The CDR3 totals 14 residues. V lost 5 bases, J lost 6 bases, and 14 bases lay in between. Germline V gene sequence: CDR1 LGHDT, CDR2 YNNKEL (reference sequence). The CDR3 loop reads CASSTDPSGNEQFF. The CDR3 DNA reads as TGTGCCAGCAGCACGGACCCCTCGGGCAATGAGCAGTTCTTC.

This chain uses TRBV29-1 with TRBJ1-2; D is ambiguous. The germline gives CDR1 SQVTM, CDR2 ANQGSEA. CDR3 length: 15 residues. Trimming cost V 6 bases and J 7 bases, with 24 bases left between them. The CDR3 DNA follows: TGCAGCGTGGCGCCTCGGGAACCTTCCCCCATTGGCTACACCTTC. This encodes CSVAPREPSPIGYTF.

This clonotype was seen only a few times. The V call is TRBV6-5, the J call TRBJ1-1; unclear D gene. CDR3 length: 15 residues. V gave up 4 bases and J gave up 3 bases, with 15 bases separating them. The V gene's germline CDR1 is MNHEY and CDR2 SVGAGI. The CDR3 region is CASSFSSVPDTEAFF. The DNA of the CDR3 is TGTGCCAGCAGTTTTTCCTCTGTTCCCGACACTGAAGCTTTCTTT.

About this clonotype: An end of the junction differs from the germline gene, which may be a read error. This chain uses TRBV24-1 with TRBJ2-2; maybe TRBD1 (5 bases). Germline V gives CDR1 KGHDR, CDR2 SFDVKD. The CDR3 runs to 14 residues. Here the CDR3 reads CATREAGNSGELFF. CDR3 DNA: TGTGCCACCCGCGAAGCAGGGAACAGCGGGGAGCTGTTTTTT.

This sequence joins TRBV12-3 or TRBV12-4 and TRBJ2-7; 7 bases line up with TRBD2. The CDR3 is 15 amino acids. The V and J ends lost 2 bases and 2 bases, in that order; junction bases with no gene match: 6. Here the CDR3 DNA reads TGTGCCAGCAGTTTATCAGGTGGACTAGCCTACGAGCAGTACTTC. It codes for CASSLSGGLAYEQYF.

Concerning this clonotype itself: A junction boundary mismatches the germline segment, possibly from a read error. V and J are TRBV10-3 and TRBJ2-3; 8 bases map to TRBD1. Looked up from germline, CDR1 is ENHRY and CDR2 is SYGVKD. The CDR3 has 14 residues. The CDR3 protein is CAIRGHRGTDTQYF. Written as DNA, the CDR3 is TGTGCCATCCGGGGGCACAGGGGGACAGATACGCAGTATTTC.

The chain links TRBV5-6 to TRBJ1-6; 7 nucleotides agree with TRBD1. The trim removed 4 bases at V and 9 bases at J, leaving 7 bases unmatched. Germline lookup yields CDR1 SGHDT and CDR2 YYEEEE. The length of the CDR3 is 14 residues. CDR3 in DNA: TGTGCCAGCAGCCCACAGGGGATGGGTTCACCCCTCCACTTT. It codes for CASSPQGMGSPLHF.

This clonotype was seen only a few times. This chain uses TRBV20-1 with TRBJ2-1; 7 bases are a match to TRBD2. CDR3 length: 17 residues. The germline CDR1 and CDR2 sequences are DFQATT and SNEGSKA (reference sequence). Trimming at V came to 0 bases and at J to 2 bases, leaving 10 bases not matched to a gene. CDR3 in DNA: TGCAGTGCTAGAGAACCCATTGGCGGGGGAACCTACAATGAGCAGTTCTTC. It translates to CSAREPIGGGTYNEQFF.

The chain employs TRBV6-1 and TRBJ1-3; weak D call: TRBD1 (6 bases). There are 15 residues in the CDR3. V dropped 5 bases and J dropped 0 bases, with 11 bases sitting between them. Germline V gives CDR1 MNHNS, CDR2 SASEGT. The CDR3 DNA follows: TGTGCCAGCAGTCGGACAGAGAGCTCTGGAAACACCATATATTTT. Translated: CASSRTESSGNTIYF.

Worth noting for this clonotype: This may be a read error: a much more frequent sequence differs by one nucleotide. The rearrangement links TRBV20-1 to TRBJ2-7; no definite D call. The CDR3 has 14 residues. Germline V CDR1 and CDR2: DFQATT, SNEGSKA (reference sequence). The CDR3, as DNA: TGCAGTGCTGGCACGGGCGGAAGCTCCTCCGAGCAGTACTTC. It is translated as CSAGTGGSSSEQYF.

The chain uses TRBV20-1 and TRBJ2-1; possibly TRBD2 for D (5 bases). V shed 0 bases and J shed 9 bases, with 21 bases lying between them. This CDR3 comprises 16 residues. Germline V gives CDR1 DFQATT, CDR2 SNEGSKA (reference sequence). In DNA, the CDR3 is TGCAGTGCTAGAGATGTTTCCCCAGCAACAGAGGGTGAGCAGTTCTTC. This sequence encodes CSARDVSPATEGEQFF.

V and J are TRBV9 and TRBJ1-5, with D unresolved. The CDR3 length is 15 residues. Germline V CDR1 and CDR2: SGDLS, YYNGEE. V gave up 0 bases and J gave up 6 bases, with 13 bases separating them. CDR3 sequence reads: CASSVGGVATQPQHF. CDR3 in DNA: TGTGCCAGCAGCGTAGGTGGGGTAGCGACTCAGCCCCAGCATTTT.

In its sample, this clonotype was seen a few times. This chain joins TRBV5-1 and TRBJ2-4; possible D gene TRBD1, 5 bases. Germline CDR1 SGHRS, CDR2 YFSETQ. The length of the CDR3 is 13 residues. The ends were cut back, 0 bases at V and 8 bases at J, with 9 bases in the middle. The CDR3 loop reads CASSLAGRDIQYF. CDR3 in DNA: TGCGCCAGCAGCTTGGCTGGCAGGGACATTCAGTACTTC. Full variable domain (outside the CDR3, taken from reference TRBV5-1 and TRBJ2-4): KAGVTQTPRYLIKTRGQQVTLSCSPISGHRSVSWYQQTPGQGLQFLFEYFSETQRNKGNFPGRFSGRQFSNSRSEMNVSTLELGDSALYLCASSLAGRDIQYFGAGTRLSVL.

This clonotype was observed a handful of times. The CDR3 bases are TGCGCCAGCAGCTTGTTGTTCAGGAATCGGCGCGAGCAGTACTTC. Its translation is CASSLLFRNRREQYF. The rearrangement uses TRBV5-1 and TRBJ2-7; D unresolved. Germline values: CDR1 SGHRS, CDR2 YFSETQ. The V and J ends lost 1 base and 6 bases respectively, with 17 bases between them. This CDR3 comprises 15 residues.

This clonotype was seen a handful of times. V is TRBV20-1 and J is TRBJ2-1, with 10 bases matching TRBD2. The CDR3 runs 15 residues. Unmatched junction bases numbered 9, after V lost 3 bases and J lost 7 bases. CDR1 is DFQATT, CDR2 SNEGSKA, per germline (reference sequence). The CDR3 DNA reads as TGCAGTGCTAGGGTCAGCGGGGGGGCCGTGAATGAGCAGTTCTTC. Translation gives CSARVSGGAVNEQFF.

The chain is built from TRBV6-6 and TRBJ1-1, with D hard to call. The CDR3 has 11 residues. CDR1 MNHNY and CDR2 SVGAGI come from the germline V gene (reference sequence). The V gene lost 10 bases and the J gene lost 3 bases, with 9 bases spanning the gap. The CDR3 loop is CATTMDTEAFF. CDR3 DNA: TGTGCCACAACCATGGACACTGAAGCTTTCTTT.

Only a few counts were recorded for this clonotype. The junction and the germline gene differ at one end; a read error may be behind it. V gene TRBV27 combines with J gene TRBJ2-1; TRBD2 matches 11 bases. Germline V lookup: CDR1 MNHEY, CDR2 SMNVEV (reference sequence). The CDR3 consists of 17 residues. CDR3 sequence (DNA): TGTGCCAGCAGTCCTATAGCCGGGACTAGCGGATACAATAAGCAGTTCTTC. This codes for CASSPIAGTSGYNKQFF.